The sample holds one count of the clone carrying this T cell receptor (beta chain). The sample is drawn from a study of blood T cell repertoires in COVID-19. Looking at the study overall: There were acute and convalescent COVID-19 samples, and they came from the United States, Italy and Spain.

The method was immunoSEQ multiplex PCR; TCRdb's version includes in-frame clones alone and lacks a portion of them. The sample contains about 200,000 clones, 84% of which appear only once. The TCR was taken from a human donor in a cohort sampled during active COVID-19. The sequencing sample was made of peripheral blood.

CDR3 residues: CASSQEQGNHEQFF. In DNA, the CDR3 is TGTGCCAGCAGCCAAGAACAGGGGAACCATGAGCAGTTCTTC. The V and J genes are TRBV4-2 and TRBJ2-1, with 7 positions matching TRBD1. Germline CDR1 reads LGHNA; CDR2 reads YNFKEQ. The CDR3 has 14 amino acids. The junction had 4 bases not matched to a gene; V was cut back by 0 bases and J by 8 bases.